These T cell receptor beta chains were read from a single sample in a study of CD8 T cells in Susac syndrome. MiXCR was run by TCRdb on the immunoSEQ multiplex PCR reads, yielding one entry per CDR3 protein. The sample lists just over 300,000 distinct CDR3 sequences, around 92% seen once, with roughly 0.07% in the top ten. The material sequenced was CD4+ T cells from PBMCs. These receptors were obtained from a human donor with multiple sclerosis. The CDR3 runs from the conserved cysteine through the conserved F or W. Fields, in order: clone size, V gene, J gene, D gene, CDR3 protein, CDR3 DNA. D genes are given only for firm matches. The size field is filled for only some rows; it gives once, few, many or a size class.

.	TRBV29-1	TRBJ2-2	TRBD1	CSVRDRGWRKGTGELFF	TGCAGCGTCCGTGACAGGGGGTGGAGGAAGGGCACCGGGGAGCTGTTTTTT
.	TRBV12-3/TRBV12-4	TRBJ2-5	.	CASRQGGSGETQYF	TGTGCCAGCAGACAGGGCGGGAGTGGGGAGACCCAGTACTTC
.	TRBV6-5	TRBJ2-7	TRBD1	CASSYADRGTYEQYF	TGTGCCAGCAGTTATGCCGACAGGGGCACCTACGAGCAGTACTTC
.	TRBV20-1	TRBJ2-3	.	CSARNGAADTQYF	TGCAGTGCTAGGAACGGAGCGGCAGATACGCAGTATTTT
.	TRBV3-1	TRBJ2-3	TRBD2	CASSGLAGERATDTQYF	TGTGCCAGCAGCGGACTAGCGGGGGAGCGCGCCACAGATACGCAGTATTTT
.	TRBV5-1	TRBJ2-1	TRBD2	CASTLAGQSYNEQFF	TGCGCCAGCACCTTAGCGGGACAAAGCTACAATGAGCAGTTCTTC
once	TRBV6-1	TRBJ2-2	TRBD2	CASSPSDSGVGSGELFF	TGTGCCAGCAGTCCCTCCGATAGCGGGGTCGGGTCCGGGGAGCTGTTTTTT
.	TRBV7-3	TRBJ2-3	.	CASSRDGTDTQYF	TGTGCCAGCAGCCGGGACGGCACAGATACGCAGTATTTT
.	TRBV19	TRBJ2-2	.	CASSIAANTGELFF	TGTGCCAGTAGTATCGCGGCTAACACCGGGGAGCTGTTTTTT
.	TRBV14	TRBJ2-7	TRBD2	CASSQGLAGSYEQYF	TGTGCCAGCAGCCAAGGGCTAGCGGGCTCCTACGAGCAGTACTTC
.	TRBV14	TRBJ1-2	.	CASSQGRAGGYTF	TGTGCCAGCAGCCAAGGACGAGCAGGTGGCTACACCTTC
.	TRBV12-3/TRBV12-4	TRBJ2-3	TRBD2	CASSPPGLVADTQYF	TGTGCCAGCAGTCCACCGGGACTAGTAGCCGATACGCAGTATTTT
.	TRBV12-3/TRBV12-4	TRBJ1-2	.	CASRKDRTYGYTF	TGTGCCAGCAGGAAAGACAGAACGTATGGCTACACCTTC
few	TRBV6-1	TRBJ1-3	.	CASSSRNTIYF	TGTGCCAGCAGTTCCCGAAACACCATATATTTT
.	TRBV28	TRBJ2-3	.	CASSPRSYRVGTDTQYF	TGTGCCAGCAGTCCGAGGTCTTACAGGGTAGGCACAGATACGCAGTATTTT
once	TRBV6-2/TRBV6-3	TRBJ1-5	.	CASSYRIQNQPQHF	TGTGCCAGCAGTTACAGAATCCAGAATCAGCCCCAGCATTTT
.	TRBV18	TRBJ1-5	.	CASSPPGPGGSQPQHF	TGTGCCAGCTCACCACCCGGGCCCGGCGGGAGTCAGCCCCAGCATTTT
.	TRBV7-2	TRBJ1-2	.	CASSLAGDGVYGYTF	TGTGCCAGCAGCTTAGCAGGGGATGGGGTGTATGGCTACACCTTC
.	TRBV3-1	TRBJ2-5	.	CASSQEYQETQYF	TGTGCCAGCAGCCAAGAGTACCAAGAGACCCAGTACTTC
.	TRBV12-3/TRBV12-4	TRBJ2-3	TRBD2	CASSLVAGITDTQYF	TGTGCCAGCAGTTTAGTAGCGGGAATAACAGATACGCAGTATTTT
few	TRBV19	TRBJ2-5	TRBD2	CASSILAGGQETQYF	TGTGCCAGTAGTATTCTAGCGGGAGGTCAAGAGACCCAGTACTTC
.	TRBV6-4	TRBJ2-2	.	CASSPESSGELFF	TGTGCCAGCAGCCCGGAGTCTTCTGGGGAGCTGTTTTTT
.	TRBV4-1	TRBJ2-5	.	CASSQLAPAAIGETQYF	TGCGCCAGCAGCCAATTGGCACCAGCGGCGATTGGGGAGACCCAGTACTTC
.	TRBV5-1	TRBJ2-1	TRBD2	CASSLGASGRSYNEQFF	TGCGCCAGCAGCTTGGGTGCTAGCGGGAGATCCTACAATGAGCAGTTCTTC
.	TRBV6-6	TRBJ2-3	.	CASSSQGFSDTQYF	TGTGCCAGCAGTTCTCAGGGGTTCTCAGATACGCAGTATTTT
.	TRBV30	TRBJ1-1	TRBD1	CAWRGQGGGTEAFF	TGTGCCTGGAGGGGACAGGGAGGGGGCACTGAAGCTTTCTTT
.	TRBV7-9	TRBJ1-5	TRBD1	CASSRGQENQPQHF	TGTGCCAGCAGCCGCGGACAGGAAAATCAGCCCCAGCATTTT
.	TRBV13	TRBJ2-2	.	CASSFSGATDTGELFF	TGTGCCAGCAGCTTCTCGGGGGCGACGGACACCGGGGAGCTGTTTTTT
.	TRBV20-1	TRBJ2-7	TRBD2	CSASSRLAGDLGYEQYF	TGCAGTGCGTCATCCCGACTAGCGGGAGATTTGGGGTACGAGCAGTACTTC
.	TRBV7-3	TRBJ2-7	.	CASSLRPGGYEQYF	TGTGCCAGCAGCTTACGACCCGGGGGCTACGAGCAGTACTTC
.	TRBV5-1	TRBJ2-5	.	CASSLAEGRGQETQYF	TGCGCCAGCAGCTTGGCCGAGGGCAGGGGACAAGAGACCCAGTACTTC
few	TRBV10-3	TRBJ2-1	.	CAISESFDEQFF	TGTGCCATCAGTGAGTCCTTCGATGAGCAGTTCTTC
.	TRBV12-3/TRBV12-4	TRBJ1-2	.	CASTNPGGGDYGYTF	TGTGCCAGCACCAACCCCGGAGGGGGTGACTATGGCTACACCTTC
.	TRBV5-8	TRBJ2-1	.	CASSLGTAYNEQFF	TGTGCCAGCAGCTTGGGGACAGCCTACAATGAGCAGTTCTTC
.	TRBV29-1	TRBJ2-5	.	CSVAVGARETQYF	TGCAGCGTTGCGGTCGGCGCGAGGGAGACCCAGTACTTC
.	TRBV24-1	TRBJ2-3	.	CATKGTSDTQYF	TGTGCCACCAAGGGGACTTCGGATACGCAGTATTTT
.	TRBV6-2/TRBV6-3	TRBJ2-7	.	CASRNIIEQYF	TGTGCCAGCAGGAATATTATTGAGCAGTACTTC
.	TRBV3-1	TRBJ2-3	.	CASSQSAVEGDTQYF	TGTGCCAGCAGCCAATCCGCGGTAGAGGGGGATACGCAGTATTTT
.	TRBV7-9	TRBJ1-1	.	CASRGNTEAFF	TGTGCCAGCCGGGGGAACACTGAAGCTTTCTTT
.	TRBV5-1	TRBJ2-3	TRBD2	CASGKLATSTDTQYF	TGCGCCAGCGGCAAACTAGCGACTAGCACAGATACGCAGTATTTT
once	TRBV20-1	TRBJ1-5	TRBD1	CSARDYGTGNQPQHF	TGCAGTGCTAGAGATTACGGGACAGGGAACCAGCCCCAGCATTTT
.	TRBV19	TRBJ1-2	.	CASSIWGNYGYTF	TGTGCCAGTAGTATCTGGGGGAACTATGGCTACACCTTC
.	TRBV2	TRBJ1-1	.	CAQQEQQNTEAFF	TGTGCCCAACAGGAACAGCAAAACACTGAAGCTTTCTTT
.	TRBV6-5	TRBJ1-6	.	CASSYSFAGSPLHF	TGTGCCAGCAGTTACTCGTTTGCGGGTTCACCCCTCCACTTT
once	TRBV19	TRBJ2-7	TRBD2	CASRLAGQGTYEQYF	TGTGCCAGTAGGCTAGCGGGGCAGGGCACCTACGAGCAGTACTTC
.	TRBV10-3	TRBJ2-1	.	CAISGRASSGENEQFF	TGTGCCATCAGTGGGCGAGCGTCGTCGGGGGAAAATGAGCAGTTCTTC
.	TRBV6-6	TRBJ2-7	.	CASSYFGVPSYEQYF	TGTGCCAGCAGTTACTTCGGGGTCCCCTCCTACGAGCAGTACTTC
.	TRBV6-2/TRBV6-3	TRBJ2-1	TRBD2	CASSSGLALNEQFF	TGTGCCAGCAGCTCTGGACTAGCCCTCAATGAGCAGTTCTTC
.	TRBV5-1	TRBJ2-7	.	CASSLSPPQGYEQYF	TGCGCCAGCAGCTTGTCCCCACCGCAGGGGTACGAGCAGTACTTC
.	TRBV7-8	TRBJ1-1	.	CASSSERKTEAFF	TGTGCCAGCAGCTCAGAGAGGAAGACTGAAGCTTTCTTT
.	TRBV10-3	TRBJ2-7	.	CAISADGYEQYF	TGTGCCATCAGCGCGGACGGCTACGAGCAGTACTTC